This T cell receptor (beta chain) was sequenced during a study of cytomegalovirus exposure and HLA in healthy donors. Looking at the study overall: Falling in the Caucasian-associated ancestry cluster were 80% to 85% of approximately 400 genotyped donors.

This PCR relied on a set of 60 Vbeta primers and 13 Jbeta primers. Method: immunoSEQ multiplex PCR; TCRdb's copy keeps in-frame clones and lacks some. The sample holds under 150,000 clones, roughly 79% seen once. Germline CDR1 is SGHRS and CDR2 is YFSETQ. CDR3 length equals 15 residues. Trimming took 0 bases from V and 6 from J; bases not matched to a gene: 7. Sequenced material: PBMCs. The chain uses TRBV5-1 and TRBJ1-2, with TRBD1 matching over 8 bases. This clonotype was obtained from a young man in good health and CMV-seronegative. CDR3 nucleotide sequence: TGCGCCAGCAGCTTGGCCCGGCAGGGGGCGGATGGCTACACCTTC. Residues: CASSLARQGADGYTF.